These 29 T cell receptor beta chains came from one sample sequenced in a study of T-cell reconstitution after alpha-beta-depleted transplantation in children. The TCRbeta library was prepared with unique molecular identifiers. TCRdb re-analysed the PCR reads in MiXCR, keeping a single row per CDR3 protein. Altogether 200,000 to 250,000 distinct CDR3 sequences are present, approximately 11% being singletons, with the ten largest covering roughly 27%. Sequenced here: PBMCs, sampled before TCRalphabeta/CD19-depleted stem cell transplant. The receptor set was obtained from a child younger than two with acute myeloid leukemia, due to receive a stem cell transplant.

There are many counts of this clonotype. The gene calls are TRBV29-1 and TRBJ1-2; no firm D call. Trimming took 5 bases from V and 4 from J, leaving 11 bases between them. Germline assignment: CDR1 SQVTM and CDR2 ANQGSEA. There are 12 residues in the CDR3. CDR3 sequence: CSVRKSVYGYTF. CDR3 nucleotide sequence: TGCAGCGTTCGAAAGTCGGTCTATGGCTACACCTTC.

This clonotype was recorded at least ten times. The V gene is TRBV5-4, the J gene TRBJ1-1; no definite D call. The germline V and J ends were trimmed by 3 bases and 8 bases, with 17 bases remaining between them. The CDR3 extends over 14 amino acids. The germline gives CDR1 SGHNT, CDR2 YYREEE (reference sequence). The CDR3 nucleotides read TGTGCCAGCAGCTCACGGACGTCGGGCCACGAAGCTTTCTTT. This codes for CASSSRTSGHEAFF.

Comment on this clonotype: At one end the junction does not follow the germline gene, possibly because of a read error. V is TRBV15 and J is TRBJ2-5; perhaps TRBD1 as D (6 bases). The germline V gene has CDR1 LNHNV and CDR2 YYDKDF (reference sequence). The CDR3 is made up of 14 amino acids. This chain's CDR3 is CATSRRGNQEAQYF. DNA for the CDR3: TGTGCCACCAGCCGCAGGGGTAACCAAGAGGCCCAGTACTTC. Together with reference TRBV15 and TRBJ2-5, the CDR3 gives the full variable domain: DAMVIQNPRYQVTQFGKPVTLSCSQTLNHNVMYWYQQKSSQAPKLLFHYYDKDFNNEADTPDNFQSRRPNTSFCFLDIRSPGLGDTAMYLCATSRRGNQEAQYFGPGTRLLVL.

This clonotype has at least ten counts. The genes are TRBV2 and TRBJ1-1; TRBD1 agrees at 7 bases. The CDR3 spans 14 residues. Germline V gene lookup returns CDR1 SNHLY and CDR2 FYNNEI. V lost 3 bases, J lost 6 bases, and 7 bases stayed unmatched. CDR3 bases: TGTGCCAGCAGTGAGAGCAGGGGGTTAGCTGAAGCTTTCTTT. It specifies CASSESRGLAEAFF.

This clonotype showed up many times. V is TRBV5-1 and J is TRBJ2-3; a possible D gene is TRBD1 (6 bases). The CDR3 extends over 15 amino acids. The V gene's germline CDR1 is SGHRS and CDR2 YFSETQ. The V gene lost 0 bases and the J gene lost 5 bases, with 13 bases spanning the gap. The CDR3 nucleotides are TGCGCCAGCAGCTTGGCAGCAGGGGTGGAAGATACGCAGTATTTT. This encodes CASSLAAGVEDTQYF.

This clonotype was picked up many times. The rearrangement links TRBV5-1 to TRBJ1-1, with a tentative D call TRBD1 (5 bases). CDR3 length equals 14 residues. Trimming stripped 1 base from V and 1 base from J, with 8 bases between. Germline loops: CDR1 SGHRS, CDR2 YFSETQ. DNA for the CDR3: TGCGCCAGCAGCTTGATGCAGGGGAACACTGAAGCTTTCTTT. Encoded protein: CASSLMQGNTEAFF. Together with reference TRBV5-1 and TRBJ1-1, the CDR3 gives the full variable domain: KAGVTQTPRYLIKTRGQQVTLSCSPISGHRSVSWYQQTPGQGLQFLFEYFSETQRNKGNFPGRFSGRQFSNSRSEMNVSTLELGDSALYLCASSLMQGNTEAFFGQGTRLTVV.

At least ten counts were recorded for this clonotype. The V and J genes are TRBV7-9 and TRBJ2-3; weak D call: TRBD2 (6 bases). This CDR3 contains 15 residues. Germline values: CDR1 SEHNR, CDR2 FQNEAQ (reference sequence). Trimming shortened V by 6 bases and J by 1 base, and 14 bases separated the two germline ends. Here the CDR3 DNA reads TGTGCCAGCAGATTCACCGGGACTGGCACAGATACGCAGTATTTT. It is translated as CASRFTGTGTDTQYF.

This clonotype has more than one count but fewer than ten. This chain links TRBV20-1 with TRBJ2-5; D is undetermined. The germline CDR1 and CDR2 sequences are DFQATT and SNEGSKA (reference sequence). The CDR3 runs to 14 residues. Trimming removed 1 base from V and 3 bases from J, with 12 bases in between. The CDR3 DNA is TGCAGTGCTAGAGCTTACTCTCGGGAAGAGACCCAGTACTTC. Translation gives CSARAYSREETQYF.

There are many counts of this clonotype. V gene TRBV12-3 or TRBV12-4 combines with J gene TRBJ1-2; the D is unclear. V was trimmed by 5 bases and J by 1 base, leaving 14 bases between them. The CDR3 runs to 15 residues. CDR3 DNA sequence: TGTGCCAGCAGTCCTTCCTCGACACGTAACTATGGCTACACCTTC. Its translation is CASSPSSTRNYGYTF.

Note on this clonotype: Its ends do not fully match the called genes, so a read error is possible. This chain joins TRBV20-1 and TRBJ2-3; D perhaps matches TRBD2 (5 bases). The CDR3 is made up of 14 amino acids. Germline assignment: CDR1 DFQATT and CDR2 SNEGSKA (reference sequence). Here the CDR3 DNA reads TGCAGTGCTAACGGGCAGCGGAGAGGTGATACGAAGTATTTT. As protein: CSANGQRRGDTKYF.

As for this clonotype: This may come from a read error, since a much larger clone is one base off. The chain couples TRBV20-1 to TRBJ2-3, with D perhaps TRBD2 (5 bases). The length of the CDR3 is 17 residues. The germline gives CDR1 DFQATT, CDR2 SNEGSKA (reference sequence). DNA of the CDR3: TGCAGTACTAGGAACCTTTATCGTACCATAAGCACAGATACGCAGTATTTT. This sequence encodes CSTRNLYRTISTDTQYF.

This clonotype was seen only a few times. This chain uses TRBV7-9 with TRBJ2-7; 11 bases agree with TRBD1. The CDR3 contains 16 residues. Germline V gene lookup returns CDR1 SEHNR and CDR2 FQNEAQ (reference sequence). J was trimmed by 3 bases and V by 2 bases; bases with no gene match: 6. In DNA, the CDR3 is TGTGCCAGCAGCTTAATCGGACAGGGGGCTAACTACGAGCAGTACTTC. Its translation is CASSLIGQGANYEQYF.

This clonotype was counted ten times or more. The rearrangement joins TRBV24-1 to TRBJ2-1, with 15 nucleotides matching TRBD2. The ends lost 4 bases at V and 0 bases at J; junction bases unmatched: 9. Germline CDR1 is KGHDR and CDR2 is SFDVKD. The CDR3 loop spans 20 amino acids. The CDR3 sequence is CATSEYPGLAGGSSYNEQFF. CDR3 DNA sequence: TGTGCCACCAGTGAGTACCCGGGACTAGCGGGAGGTAGCTCCTACAATGAGCAGTTCTTC.

In its sample, this clonotype was seen many times. The chain recombines TRBV29-1 with TRBJ2-1; 7 bases are shared with TRBD2. V shed 7 bases and J 0 bases; nucleotides not matched to a gene: 6. The CDR3 contains 14 residues. CDR1 is SQVTM, CDR2 ANQGSEA, per germline. Written as DNA, the CDR3 is TGCAGCGGTCCTAGCGGTGTCTCCTACAATGAGCAGTTCTTC. This encodes CSGPSGVSYNEQFF.

This clonotype was picked up many times. The gene calls are TRBV24-1 and TRBJ2-5; D is ambiguous. The CDR3 covers 14 residues. Per the germline V gene, CDR1 is KGHDR and CDR2 is SFDVKD. V was clipped by 3 bases and J by 3 bases, with 10 bases between them. CDR3 amino acids: CATSDQRSKETQYF. CDR3 bases: TGTGCCACCAGTGATCAAAGGTCCAAAGAGACCCAGTACTTC.

Ten or more counts support this clonotype. The chain is built from TRBV19 and TRBJ2-7; possibly TRBD2 for D (6 bases). Germline V gene data show CDR1 as LNHDA and CDR2 as SQIVND (reference sequence). CDR3 length: 14 residues. Between the trimmed V and J ends, which lost 5 bases and 2 bases, there was a span of 13 bases. The CDR3: CASSLGGITYEQYF. CDR3 nucleotides: TGTGCCAGTAGTTTGGGGGGAATAACCTACGAGCAGTACTTC.

This clonotype was seen ten or more times. The chain has TRBV11-2 and TRBJ1-1; weak D call: TRBD1 (6 bases). The length of the CDR3 is 14 residues. Trimming shortened V by 8 bases and J by 3 bases, and 16 bases separated the two germline ends. Germline V gene data show CDR1 as SGHAT and CDR2 as FQNNGV. The CDR3 region has the DNA TGTGCCAGCGGGGTCTCGAGGGGGTACACTGAAGCTTTCTTT. It translates to CASGVSRGYTEAFF.

This clonotype was counted many times. V usage is TRBV24-1 and J usage is TRBJ2-1, with TRBD2 as a possible D gene (6 bases). The CDR3 consists of 15 residues. The V and J ends lost 3 bases and 5 bases respectively, with 13 bases between them. CDR1 and CDR2 from the germline V gene are KGHDR and SFDVKD. The CDR3, as DNA: TGTGCCACCAGTGATATGAGACTAGAAGACAATGAGCAGTTCTTC. It yields the protein CATSDMRLEDNEQFF.

This clonotype has just a few counts. The rearrangement joins TRBV4-1 to TRBJ2-7, with 12 bases identical to TRBD2. This CDR3 is built from 15 residues. V trimming: 4 bases; J trimming: 2 bases; junction bases outside the gene matches: 3. Germline CDR1 and CDR2: MGHRA and YSYEKL. The CDR3 nucleotides read TGCGCCAGCAGCCTGACTAGCGGGGGCGCCTACGAGCAGTACTTC. It specifies CASSLTSGGAYEQYF.

This clonotype was found many times. CDR3 coding DNA: TGTGCCAGCAGAAACCGGGACAGGACTGAAGCTTTCTTT. Translating it yields CASRNRDRTEAFF. The chain joins TRBV6-1 to TRBJ1-1; 8 bases agree with TRBD1. The CDR3 is 13 residues long. Germline values: CDR1 MNHNS, CDR2 SASEGT. Trimming cost V 6 bases and J 5 bases; bases outside gene matches: 5.

A word on this clonotype: A much bigger clone sits one base away, suggesting this may be a read error. This CDR3 reads CSVSLTSDTQYF. The CDR3 bases are TGCAGCGTTAGCCTGACCTCAGATACGCAGTATTTT. The chain links TRBV29-1 to TRBJ2-3; D remains ambiguous. Germline V gives CDR1 SQVTM, CDR2 ANQGSEA. This CDR3 spans 12 amino acids. Deletions cut 5 bases from V and 4 bases from J, with 10 bases between.

On this clonotype itself: This may come from a read error, since a much larger clone is one base off. V is TRBV5-1 and J is TRBJ2-1; the match to TRBD2 covers 9 bases. The length of the CDR3 is 15 residues. Germline V gives CDR1 SGHRS, CDR2 YFSETQ. CDR3 sequence reads: CASSSAGLAYNEQLF. CDR3 in DNA: TGCGCCAGCAGCTCTGCGGGACTAGCCTACAATGAGCAGCTCTTC.

This clonotype was detected ten times or more. The CDR3 nucleotides read TGCAGTGCTAGTCGTACAGGGTCCGCTCAGCCCCAGCATTTT. Translating gives CSASRTGSAQPQHF. The rearrangement joins TRBV20-1 to TRBJ1-5; a possible D gene is TRBD1 (6 bases). Germline lookup yields CDR1 DFQATT and CDR2 SNEGSKA (reference sequence). The CDR3 has 14 residues. With 3 bases removed from V and 6 bases from J, the gap between germline ends came to 15 bases.

This clonotype was seen repeatedly, ten times or more. This chain links TRBV3-1 with TRBJ1-5, with D uncertain. The CDR3 has 13 residues. CDR1 and CDR2 (germline): LGHDT, YNNKEL (reference sequence). Trimming took 3 bases from V and 11 from J, leaving 14 bases between them. The CDR3 is CASSQGRVQTQHF. The CDR3 DNA is TGTGCCAGCAGCCAGGGTCGGGTGCAGACCCAGCATTTT.

There are a few counts of this clonotype. The chain uses TRBV7-9 and TRBJ1-2; no definite D call. The V end was cut by 5 bases, the J end by 6 bases, with 13 bases between. Per the germline V gene, CDR1 is SEHNR and CDR2 is FQNEAQ (reference sequence). The CDR3 contains 13 residues. CDR3 bases: TGTGCCAGCAGCCCCAAGCCTCAGAATGGCTACACCTTC. Protein product: CASSPKPQNGYTF.

This clonotype was seen many times. The V and J genes are TRBV30 and TRBJ1-3; unclear D gene. Between the trimmed V and J ends, which lost 4 bases and 0 bases, there was a span of 10 bases. CDR1 is GTSNPN, CDR2 SVGIG, per germline (reference sequence). CDR3 length: 14 residues. CDR3 sequence (DNA): TGTGCCTGGACCCGGGGTGTCTCTGGAAACACCATATATTTT. It codes for CAWTRGVSGNTIYF.

V is TRBV11-2 and J is TRBJ1-1, with D unclear. The CDR3 is made up of 12 amino acids. The ends were cut back, 5 bases at V and 7 bases at J, with 11 bases in the middle. Germline loops: CDR1 SGHAT, CDR2 FQNNGV. CDR3 sequence: CASSPWEGEAFF. CDR3 sequence (DNA): TGTGCCAGCAGCCCCTGGGAGGGTGAAGCTTTCTTT.

This clonotype was observed a handful of times. V gene TRBV6-4 combines with J gene TRBJ1-6, with D unresolved. Trimming took 6 bases from V and 9 from J, leaving 18 bases between them. From germline, CDR1 is MRHNA and CDR2 SNTAGT. CDR3 size: 15 residues. The CDR3, as DNA: TGTGCCAGCAGCCCTGAAATGGCCCCCGGTTCACCCCTCCACTTT. Protein product: CASSPEMAPGSPLHF.

This clonotype has at least ten counts. This chain joins TRBV5-1 and TRBJ2-3; D is unclear. Germline V gene data show CDR1 as SGHRS and CDR2 as YFSETQ. CDR3 length equals 16 residues. The V and J ends lost 0 bases and 1 base respectively, with 12 bases between them. The CDR3 spells CASSLDVYGGTDTQYF. The CDR3 nucleotides are TGCGCCAGCAGCTTGGATGTTTATGGTGGCACAGATACGCAGTATTTT.